Listed below are T cell receptor beta chains from one sample, sequenced in a study of shared clonotypes between healthy human individuals. Method: immunoSEQ multiplex PCR; TCRdb's copy keeps in-frame clones and lacks some. The table has roughly 890,000 clones, almost 95% seen once. Sequenced material: naive CD8+ T cells sorted from blood. The receptor source for this set is a man aged 30 to 45 in good health. Both conserved end residues are part of each CDR3. Fields, in order: V gene, J gene, CDR3 length, clone size, D gene, CDR3 DNA, CDR3 protein. A D gene is named only where the DNA matches it firmly. A row's size may be missing; if present it is once, few, many or a size class.

TRBV29-1,TRBJ2-7,13,NA,NA,TGCAGCGTTGAAGAGCTAGGCTCCTACGAGCAGTACTTC,CSVEELGSYEQYF
TRBV28,TRBJ1-5,14,NA,NA,TGTGCCAGCAGTTCAGACAGGAATTATCAGCCCCAGCATTTT,CASSSDRNYQPQHF
TRBV7-9,TRBJ2-7,12,NA,NA,TGTGCCAGCAGCTTGAGGGGACACGAGCAGTACTTC,CASSLRGHEQYF
TRBV7-9,TRBJ2-5,11,NA,NA,TGTGCCAGCAGCAGTGGGCCGCAGCAACACTTC,CASSSGPQQHF
TRBV4-1,TRBJ2-2,12,NA,NA,TGCGCCAGCAGCCAAGGGACCGGGGAGCTGTTTTTT,CASSQGTGELFF
TRBV7-9,TRBJ1-3,13,NA,NA,TGTGCCAGCAGCCCCCCCTTAGGAAACACCATATATTTT,CASSPPLGNTIYF
TRBV7-9,TRBJ1-1,13,NA,NA,TGTGCCAGCAGCTTAGGGGGAGCCACTGAAGCTTTCTTT,CASSLGGATEAFF
TRBV5-1,TRBJ2-3,18,NA,TRBD2,TGCGCCAGCAGCCATGACTTCAGCGGGAGGACTTTTGGAGATACGCAGTATTTT,CASSHDFSGRTFGDTQYF
TRBV9,TRBJ1-1,19,NA,TRBD1,TGTGCCAGCAGCGTAGAGCCCCTACAGGGGAGAGGGTATACCGCTGAAGCTTTCTTT,CASSVEPLQGRGYTAEAFF
TRBV5-6,TRBJ2-7,15,once,TRBD2,TGTGCCAGCAGCTCGGGACTAGCGGATCTCTACGAGCAGTACTTC,CASSSGLADLYEQYF
TRBV27,TRBJ2-7,15,NA,TRBD1,TGTGCCAGCAGGGCCGGGACAGGGATCTCCTACGAGCAGTACTTC,CASRAGTGISYEQYF
TRBV1,TRBJ2-3,18,NA,NA,TGCACCAGCAGCCAACCGGGACTAGCGGGAATGAGCACAGATACGCAGTATTTT,CTSSQPGLAGMSTDTQYF
TRBV30,TRBJ2-1,12,NA,NA,TGTGCCTGGAGTGATGAATCCAATGAGCAGTTCTTC,CAWSDESNEQFF
TRBV28,TRBJ2-3,15,NA,TRBD2,TGTGCCAGTACAGGACTAGCGGGAGGAGGGGATACGCAGTATTTT,CASTGLAGGGDTQYF
TRBV18,TRBJ2-1,17,NA,TRBD2,TGTGCCAGCTCACCAAATGAGGGACTAGCGCTAACCGCCGGGCAGTTCTTC,CASSPNEGLALTAGQFF
TRBV28,TRBJ2-5,11,NA,NA,TGTGCCAGCAGCCGGGGAGAGACCCAGTACTTC,CASSRGETQYF
TRBV5-1,TRBJ1-1,14,NA,NA,TGCGCCAGCAGCTCCAGGGGTGCAGACACTGAAGCTTTCTTT,CASSSRGADTEAFF
TRBV27,TRBJ2-1,15,NA,TRBD2,TGTGCCAGCAGTTATAGCGGGGGGCGGGTCAATGAGCAGTTCTTC,CASSYSGGRVNEQFF
TRBV27,TRBJ2-7,15,NA,NA,TGTGCCAGCAGCGGTTATCAGGGCCAACCCTACGAGCAGTACTTC,CASSGYQGQPYEQYF
TRBV7-9,TRBJ2-2,13,NA,NA,TGTGCCAGCAGCTTCGGGGACACCGGGGAGCTGTTTTTT,CASSFGDTGELFF
TRBV14,TRBJ1-1,15,NA,NA,TGTGCCAGCAGCCAAGCGGGATTGGGGTTCACTGAAGCTTTCTTT,CASSQAGLGFTEAFF
TRBV11-2,TRBJ2-3,14,NA,NA,TGTGCCAGCAGCTTCGTTGGAGTTACAGATACGCAGTATTTT,CASSFVGVTDTQYF
TRBV13,TRBJ2-1,15,NA,NA,TGTGCCAGCAGCGAGACCGGGACTGGATACAATGAGCAGTTCTTC,CASSETGTGYNEQFF
TRBV27,TRBJ2-1,13,NA,NA,TGTGCCAGCCAAACAGATTCCTACAATGAGCAGTTCTTC,CASQTDSYNEQFF
TRBV28,TRBJ2-5,18,NA,TRBD2,TGTGCCAGCAGTCCCGGGACTAGCGGGAGTTTTTGCCAAGAGACCCAGTACTTC,CASSPGTSGSFCQETQYF
TRBV25-1,TRBJ2-2,12,NA,NA,TGTGCCAGCAGTGAACGCACCGGGGAGCTGTTTTTT,CASSERTGELFF
TRBV27,TRBJ2-7,14,NA,NA,TGTGCCAGCAGTTCGGGATTAGACCCAAACGAGCAGTACTTC,CASSSGLDPNEQYF
TRBV29-1,TRBJ2-7,12,NA,NA,TGCAGCGTTGACGGCCCTGCCTACGAGCAGTACTTC,CSVDGPAYEQYF
TRBV7-2,TRBJ1-5,19,NA,NA,TGTGCCAGCAGCTTCGAATTGGGACCCTCACGCTATAGCAATCAGCCCCAGCATTTT,CASSFELGPSRYSNQPQHF
TRBV28,TRBJ2-5,12,once,NA,TGTGCCAGCAACCGGTGGTCTGAGACCCAGTACTTC,CASNRWSETQYF
TRBV6-5,TRBJ1-1,14,NA,NA,TGTGCCAGCAGTTCGTACGGGGGGGAAACTGAAGCTTTCTTT,CASSSYGGETEAFF
TRBV18,TRBJ2-1,13,NA,NA,TGTGCCAGCTCACCAGGAGGGGCCATGCGGCAGTTCTTC,CASSPGGAMRQFF
TRBV6-1,TRBJ2-1,15,few,NA,TGTGCCAGCAGTGAAGCAGGGTCGGCTGCCGATGAGCAGTTCTTC,CASSEAGSAADEQFF
TRBV27,TRBJ2-1,13,NA,NA,TGTGCCAGCAGTTTTGCAGGTTTCAATGAGCAGTTCTTC,CASSFAGFNEQFF